This T cell receptor (beta chain) was observed in a study of blood T cells in healthy people across ages. Study-wide results and limits: Diversity was higher, and naive CD4+ cells more numerous, in long-lived donors than in aged donors.

Germline CDR1 SGHTA, CDR2 FQGNSA. The CDR3 sequence is 13 residues long. With a J-beta primer mix and a sample-barcoded 5' primer, a second PCR ran about 7 to 12 cycles. Via MiXCR, TCRdb re-called the 5' RACE reads, giving one row per CDR3 protein. The sample holds about 510,000 distinct CDR3 sequences; about 26% are singletons and the top ten take approximately 3.3%. Notes on this clonotype: What it binds is unknown. Relative to the germline gene, one junction end is altered; a read error may explain this.

These data also featured in a second study, about T cells of mothers and their children. That paper notes: Both sample barcodes and 2-4 random nucleotides came from the M1S primer of the second PCR.

Sequencing input: blood. This chain joins TRBV7-2 and TRBJ2-5; either TRBD1 or TRBD2 may fit D (5 bases each). The TCR originated in a boy younger than 10 in good health. In DNA form, the CDR3 reads TGTGCCAGCAGCGGTGAGGGGTTGGGACGGCTAGACTTC. It encodes CASSGEGLGRLDF.